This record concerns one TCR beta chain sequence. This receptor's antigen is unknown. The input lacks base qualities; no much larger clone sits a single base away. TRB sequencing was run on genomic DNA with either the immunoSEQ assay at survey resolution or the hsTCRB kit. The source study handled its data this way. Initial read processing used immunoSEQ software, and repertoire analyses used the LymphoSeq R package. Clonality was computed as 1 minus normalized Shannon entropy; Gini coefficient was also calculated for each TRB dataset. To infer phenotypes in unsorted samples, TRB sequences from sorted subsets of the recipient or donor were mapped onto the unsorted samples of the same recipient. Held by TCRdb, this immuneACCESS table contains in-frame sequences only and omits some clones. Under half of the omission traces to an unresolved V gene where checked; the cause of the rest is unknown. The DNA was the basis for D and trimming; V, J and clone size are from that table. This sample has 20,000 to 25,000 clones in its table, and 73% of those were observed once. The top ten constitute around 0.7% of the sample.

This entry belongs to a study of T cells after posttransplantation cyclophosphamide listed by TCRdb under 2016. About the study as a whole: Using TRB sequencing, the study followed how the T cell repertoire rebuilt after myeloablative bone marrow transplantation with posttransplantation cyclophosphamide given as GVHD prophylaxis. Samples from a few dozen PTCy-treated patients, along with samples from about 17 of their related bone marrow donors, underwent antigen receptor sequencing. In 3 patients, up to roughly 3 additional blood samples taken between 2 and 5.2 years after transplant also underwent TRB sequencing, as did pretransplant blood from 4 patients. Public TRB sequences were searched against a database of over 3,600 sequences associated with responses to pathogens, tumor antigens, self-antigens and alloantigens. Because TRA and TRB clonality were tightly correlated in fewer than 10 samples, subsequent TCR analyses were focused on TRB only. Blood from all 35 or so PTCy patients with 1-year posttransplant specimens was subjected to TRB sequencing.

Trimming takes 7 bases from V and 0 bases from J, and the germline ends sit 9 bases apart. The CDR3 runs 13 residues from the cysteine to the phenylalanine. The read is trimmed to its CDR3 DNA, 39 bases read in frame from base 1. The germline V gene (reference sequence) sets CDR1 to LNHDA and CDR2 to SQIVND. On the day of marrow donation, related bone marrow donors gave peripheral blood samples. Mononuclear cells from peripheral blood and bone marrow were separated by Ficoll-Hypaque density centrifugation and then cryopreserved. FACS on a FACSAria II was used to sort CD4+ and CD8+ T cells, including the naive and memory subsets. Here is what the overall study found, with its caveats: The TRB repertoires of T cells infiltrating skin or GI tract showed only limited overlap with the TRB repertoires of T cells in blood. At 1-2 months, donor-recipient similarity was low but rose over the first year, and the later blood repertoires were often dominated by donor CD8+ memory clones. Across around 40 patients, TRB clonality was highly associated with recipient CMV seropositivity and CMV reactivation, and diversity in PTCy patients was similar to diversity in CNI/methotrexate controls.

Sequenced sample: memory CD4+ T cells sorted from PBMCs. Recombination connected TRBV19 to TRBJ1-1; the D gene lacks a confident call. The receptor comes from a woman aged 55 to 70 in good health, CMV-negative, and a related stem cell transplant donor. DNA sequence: TGTGCCAGTAACTTCGCTATGAACACTGAAGCTTTCTTT. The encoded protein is CASNFAMNTEAFF.